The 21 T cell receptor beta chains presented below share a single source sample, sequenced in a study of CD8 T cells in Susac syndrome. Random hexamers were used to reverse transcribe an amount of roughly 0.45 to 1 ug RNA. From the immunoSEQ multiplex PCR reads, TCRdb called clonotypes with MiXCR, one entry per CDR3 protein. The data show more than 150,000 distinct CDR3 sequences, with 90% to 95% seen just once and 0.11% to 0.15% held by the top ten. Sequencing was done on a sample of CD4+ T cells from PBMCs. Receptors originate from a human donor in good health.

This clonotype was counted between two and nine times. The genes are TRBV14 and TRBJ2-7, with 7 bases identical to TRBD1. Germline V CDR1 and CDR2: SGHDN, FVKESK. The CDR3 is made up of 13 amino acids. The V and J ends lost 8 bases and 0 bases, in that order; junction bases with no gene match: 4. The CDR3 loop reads CASSGTDSYEQYF. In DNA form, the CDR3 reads TGTGCCAGCTCGGGGACAGACTCCTACGAGCAGTACTTC. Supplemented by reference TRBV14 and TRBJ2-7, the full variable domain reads EAGVTQFPSHSVIEKGQTVTLRCDPISGHDNLYWYRRVMGKEIKFLLHFVKESKQDESGMPNNRFLAERTGGTYSTLKVQPAELEDSGVYFCASSGTDSYEQYFGPGTRLTVT.

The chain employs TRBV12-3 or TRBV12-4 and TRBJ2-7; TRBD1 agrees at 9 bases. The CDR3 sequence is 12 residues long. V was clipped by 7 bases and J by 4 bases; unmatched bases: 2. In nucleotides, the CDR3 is TGTGCCAGCACTGGACAGGGGTACGAGCAGTACTTC. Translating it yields CASTGQGYEQYF.

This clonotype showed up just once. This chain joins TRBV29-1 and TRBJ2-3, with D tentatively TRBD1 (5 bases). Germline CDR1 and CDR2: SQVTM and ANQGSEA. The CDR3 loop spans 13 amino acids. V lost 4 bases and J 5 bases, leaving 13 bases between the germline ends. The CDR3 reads CSVAGRAGDTQYF. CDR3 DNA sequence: TGCAGCGTTGCTGGCAGGGCTGGAGATACGCAGTATTTT.

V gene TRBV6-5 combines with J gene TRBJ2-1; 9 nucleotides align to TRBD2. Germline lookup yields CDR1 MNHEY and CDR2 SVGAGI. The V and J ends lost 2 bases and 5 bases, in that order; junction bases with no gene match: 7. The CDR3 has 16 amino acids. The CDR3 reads CASSYQGLAHNNEQFF. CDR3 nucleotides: TGTGCCAGCAGTTACCAGGGACTAGCCCATAACAATGAGCAGTTCTTC.

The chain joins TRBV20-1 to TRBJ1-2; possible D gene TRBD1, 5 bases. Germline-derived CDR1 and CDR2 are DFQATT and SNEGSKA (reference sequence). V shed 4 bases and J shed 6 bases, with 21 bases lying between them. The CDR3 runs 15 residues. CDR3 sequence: CSATTSGASDHGYTF. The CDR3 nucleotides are TGCAGTGCTACCACCTCCGGGGCCTCGGACCATGGCTACACCTTC.

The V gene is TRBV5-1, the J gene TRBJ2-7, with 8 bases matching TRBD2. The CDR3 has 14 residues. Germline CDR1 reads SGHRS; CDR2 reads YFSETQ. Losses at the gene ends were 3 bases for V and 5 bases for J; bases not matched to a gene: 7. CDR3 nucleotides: TGCGCCAGCAGCTATAGCGGGGAGGAGGACGAGCAGTACTTC. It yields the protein CASSYSGEEDEQYF.

In nucleotides, the CDR3 is TGTGCCAGCAGTTCGGGGCGCGTGGTCAATGAGCAGTTCTTC. Protein: CASSSGRVVNEQFF. The genes are TRBV27 and TRBJ2-1, with D perhaps given as TRBD1 or TRBD2 (5 bases each). The V and J ends lost 4 bases and 6 bases respectively, with 13 bases between them. From germline, CDR1 is MNHEY and CDR2 SMNVEV (reference sequence). The CDR3 is 14 amino acids.

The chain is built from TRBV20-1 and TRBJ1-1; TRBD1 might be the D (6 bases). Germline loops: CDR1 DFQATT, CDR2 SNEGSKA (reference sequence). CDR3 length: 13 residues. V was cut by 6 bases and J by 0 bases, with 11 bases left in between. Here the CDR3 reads CSALRGLNTEAFF. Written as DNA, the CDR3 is TGCAGTGCCCTCAGGGGACTGAACACTGAAGCTTTCTTT.

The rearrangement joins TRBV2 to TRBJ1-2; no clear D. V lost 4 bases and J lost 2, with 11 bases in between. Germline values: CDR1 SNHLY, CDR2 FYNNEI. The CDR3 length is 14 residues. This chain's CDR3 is CASSVQEVNYGYTF. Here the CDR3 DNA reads TGTGCCAGCAGTGTGCAGGAGGTAAACTATGGCTACACCTTC.

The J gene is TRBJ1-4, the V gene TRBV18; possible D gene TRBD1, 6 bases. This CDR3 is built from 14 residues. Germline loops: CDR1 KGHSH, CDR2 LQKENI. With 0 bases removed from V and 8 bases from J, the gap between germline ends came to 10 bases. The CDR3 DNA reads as TGTGCCAGCTCACCACCGACAGGAAGAGAAAAACTGTTTTTT. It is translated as CASSPPTGREKLFF.

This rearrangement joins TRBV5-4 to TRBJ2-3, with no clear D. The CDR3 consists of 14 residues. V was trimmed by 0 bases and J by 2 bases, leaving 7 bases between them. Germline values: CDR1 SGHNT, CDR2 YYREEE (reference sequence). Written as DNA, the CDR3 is TGTGCCAGCAGCTTGGCTACGCTCACAGATACGCAGTATTTT. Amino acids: CASSLATLTDTQYF.

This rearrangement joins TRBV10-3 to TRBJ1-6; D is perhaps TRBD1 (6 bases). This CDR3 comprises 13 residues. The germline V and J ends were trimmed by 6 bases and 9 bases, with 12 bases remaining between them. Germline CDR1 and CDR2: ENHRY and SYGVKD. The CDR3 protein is CAIRSDSSSPLHF. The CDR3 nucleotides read TGTGCCATCAGATCGGACAGCTCTTCACCCCTCCACTTT.

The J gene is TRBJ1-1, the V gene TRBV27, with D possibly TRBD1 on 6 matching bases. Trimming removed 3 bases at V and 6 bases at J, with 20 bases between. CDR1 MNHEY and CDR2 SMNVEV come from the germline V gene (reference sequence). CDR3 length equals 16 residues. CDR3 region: CASSFGGGQLTPEAFF. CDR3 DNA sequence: TGTGCCAGCAGTTTCGGGGGGGGACAACTAACACCTGAAGCTTTCTTT.

The CDR3 sequence is CSARDPYDTGTLHF. In DNA, the CDR3 is TGCAGTGCTAGAGACCCATACGACACCGGCACCCTCCACTTT. The rearrangement uses TRBV20-1 and TRBJ1-6; D gene ambiguous. The CDR3 covers 14 residues. Germline CDR1 is DFQATT and CDR2 is SNEGSKA (reference sequence). Trimming removed 0 bases at V and 14 bases at J, with 17 bases between.

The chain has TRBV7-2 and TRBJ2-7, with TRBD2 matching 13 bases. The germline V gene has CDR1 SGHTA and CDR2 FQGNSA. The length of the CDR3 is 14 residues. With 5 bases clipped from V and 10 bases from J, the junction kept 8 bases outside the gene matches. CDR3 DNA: TGTGCCAGCAGCAACGGACTAGCGGGGGTTCCACAGTACTTC. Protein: CASSNGLAGVPQYF.

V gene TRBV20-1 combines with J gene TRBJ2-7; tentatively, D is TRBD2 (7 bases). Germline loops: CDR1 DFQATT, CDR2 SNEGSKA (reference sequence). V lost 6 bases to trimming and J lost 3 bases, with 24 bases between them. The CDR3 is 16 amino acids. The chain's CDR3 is CSARKGGGGAFYEQYF. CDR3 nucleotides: TGCAGTGCCCGAAAGGGGGGCGGGGGAGCATTCTACGAGCAGTACTTC.

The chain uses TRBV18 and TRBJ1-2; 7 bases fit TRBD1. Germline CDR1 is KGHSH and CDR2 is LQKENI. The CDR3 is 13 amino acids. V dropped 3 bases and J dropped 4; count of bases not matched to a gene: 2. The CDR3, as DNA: TGTGCCAGCTCACCGACAGGGCTCTATGGCTACACCTTC. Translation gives CASSPTGLYGYTF. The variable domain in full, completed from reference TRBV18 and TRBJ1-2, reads NAGVMQNPRHLVRRRGQEARLRCSPMKGHSHVYWYRQLPEEGLKFMVYLQKENIIDESGMPKERFSAEFPKEGPSILRIQQVVRGDSAAYFCASSPTGLYGYTFGSGTRLTVV.

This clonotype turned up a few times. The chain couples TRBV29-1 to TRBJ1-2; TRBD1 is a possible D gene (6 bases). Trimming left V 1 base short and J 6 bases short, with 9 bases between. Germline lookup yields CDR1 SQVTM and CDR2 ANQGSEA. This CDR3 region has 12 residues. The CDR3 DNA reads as TGCAGCGTTGAAGGGCAGGGGCATGGCTACACCTTC. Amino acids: CSVEGQGHGYTF.

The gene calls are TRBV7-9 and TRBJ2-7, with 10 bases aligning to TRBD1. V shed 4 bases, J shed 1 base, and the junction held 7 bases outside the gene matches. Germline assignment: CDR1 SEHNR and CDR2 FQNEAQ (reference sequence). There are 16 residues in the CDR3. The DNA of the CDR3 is TGTGCCAGCAGCTCCCAGGGACAGGGGCGGTCCTACGAGCAGTACTTC. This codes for CASSSQGQGRSYEQYF. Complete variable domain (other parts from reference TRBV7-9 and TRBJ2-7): DTGVSQNPRHKITKRGQNVTFRCDPISEHNRLYWYRQTLGQGPEFLTYFQNEAQLEKSRLLSDRFSAERPKGSFSTLEIQRTEQGDSAMYLCASSSQGQGRSYEQYFGPGTRLTVT.

The DNA for the CDR3 is TGTGCCAGCAGCCGATTACTAGCGGGGGGGCGAGAGACCCAGTACTTC. Amino acids: CASSRLLAGGRETQYF. The chain couples TRBV5-4 to TRBJ2-5; 13 nucleotides match TRBD2. CDR1 and CDR2 (germline): SGHNT, YYREEE (reference sequence). V trimming: 4 bases; J trimming: 4 bases; junction bases outside the gene matches: 7. The CDR3 is 16 residues long. Using reference TRBV5-4 and TRBJ2-5 for the parts outside the CDR3, the full variable domain is ETGVTQSPTHLIKTRGQQVTLRCSSQSGHNTVSWYQQALGQGPQFIFQYYREEENGRGNFPPRFSGLQFPNYSSELNVNALELDDSALYLCASSRLLAGGRETQYFGPGTRLLVL.

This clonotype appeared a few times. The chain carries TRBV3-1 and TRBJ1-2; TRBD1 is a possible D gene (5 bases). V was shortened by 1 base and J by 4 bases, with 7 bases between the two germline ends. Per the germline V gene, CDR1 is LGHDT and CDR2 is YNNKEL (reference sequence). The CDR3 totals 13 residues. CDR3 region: CASSQADSYGYTF. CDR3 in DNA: TGTGCCAGCAGCCAAGCTGACAGCTATGGCTACACCTTC.